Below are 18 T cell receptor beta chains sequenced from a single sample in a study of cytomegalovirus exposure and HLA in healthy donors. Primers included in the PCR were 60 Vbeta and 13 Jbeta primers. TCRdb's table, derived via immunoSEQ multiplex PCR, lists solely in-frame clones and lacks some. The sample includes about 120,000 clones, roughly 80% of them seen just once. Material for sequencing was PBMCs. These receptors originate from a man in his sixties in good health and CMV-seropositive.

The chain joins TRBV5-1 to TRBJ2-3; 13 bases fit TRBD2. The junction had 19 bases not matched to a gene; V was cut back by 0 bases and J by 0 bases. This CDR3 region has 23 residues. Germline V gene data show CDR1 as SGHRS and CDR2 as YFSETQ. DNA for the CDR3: TGCGCCAGCAGCTTGGACCTAAGACTAGCGGGGGGTCTAGGATCCAATAGCACAGATACGCAGTATTTT. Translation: CASSLDLRLAGGLGSNSTDTQYF.

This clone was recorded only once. The CDR3: CAWSPGVLGYTF. CDR3 DNA: TGTGCCTGGAGTCCAGGGGTTCTTGGCTACACCTTC. This chain joins TRBV30 and TRBJ1-2; a possible D gene is TRBD1 (6 bases). This CDR3 is built from 12 residues. V dropped 2 bases and J dropped 7 bases, with 11 bases sitting between them. In germline, CDR1 is GTSNPN, CDR2 SVGIG (reference sequence).

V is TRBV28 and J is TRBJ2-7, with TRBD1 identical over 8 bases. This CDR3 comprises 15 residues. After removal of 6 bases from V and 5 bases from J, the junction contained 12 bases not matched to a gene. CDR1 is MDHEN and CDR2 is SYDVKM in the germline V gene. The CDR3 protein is CASSLQGALFDEQYF. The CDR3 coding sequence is TGTGCCAGCAGCCTGCAGGGGGCCCTTTTCGACGAGCAGTACTTC. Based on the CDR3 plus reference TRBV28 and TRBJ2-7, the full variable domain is DVKVTQSSRYLVKRTGEKVFLECVQDMDHENMFWYRQDPGLGLRLIYFSYDVKMKEKGDIPEGYSVSREKKERFSLILESASTNQTSMYLCASSLQGALFDEQYFGPGTRLTVT.

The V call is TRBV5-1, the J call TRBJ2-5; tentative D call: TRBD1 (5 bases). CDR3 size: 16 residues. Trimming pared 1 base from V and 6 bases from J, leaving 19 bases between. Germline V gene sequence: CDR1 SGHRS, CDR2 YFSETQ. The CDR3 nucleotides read TGCGCCAGCAGCTTGTACGGCAGGGTAGATAAGAAGACCCAGTACTTC. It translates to CASSLYGRVDKKTQYF.

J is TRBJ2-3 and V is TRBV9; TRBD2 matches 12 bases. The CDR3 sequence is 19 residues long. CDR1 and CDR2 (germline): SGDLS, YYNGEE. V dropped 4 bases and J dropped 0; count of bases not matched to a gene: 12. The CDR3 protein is CASSLTGLAGTTSTDTQYF. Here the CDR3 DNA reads TGTGCCAGCAGCCTTACCGGACTAGCGGGGACAACTAGCACAGATACGCAGTATTTT.

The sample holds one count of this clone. CDR3 sequence (DNA): TGTGCCAGCAGTGTATCGACAGACTATGGCTACACCTTC. Translating it yields CASSVSTDYGYTF. The rearrangement uses TRBV6-1 and TRBJ1-2, with D maybe TRBD1 (5 bases). Trimming cost V 4 bases and J 3 bases, with 9 bases left between them. CDR3 length equals 13 residues. The germline V gene has CDR1 MNHNS and CDR2 SASEGT.

CDR3 nucleotide sequence: TGTGCCAGCAGCTTAGGAAGGGTTAGGACAGGGGGCTACGAGCAGTACTTC. Encoded protein: CASSLGRVRTGGYEQYF. The chain links TRBV7-6 to TRBJ2-7, with TRBD1 matching over 10 bases. Germline lookup yields CDR1 SGHVS and CDR2 FNYEAQ. The V and J ends lost 1 base and 3 bases, in that order; junction bases with no gene match: 9. There are 17 residues in the CDR3.

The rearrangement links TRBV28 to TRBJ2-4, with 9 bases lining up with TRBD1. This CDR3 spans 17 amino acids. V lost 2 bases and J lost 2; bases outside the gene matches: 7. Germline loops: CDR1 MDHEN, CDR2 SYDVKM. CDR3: CASSLTGDRVTKNIQYF. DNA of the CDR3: TGTGCCAGCAGTTTAACGGGGGACAGGGTTACCAAAAACATTCAGTACTTC.

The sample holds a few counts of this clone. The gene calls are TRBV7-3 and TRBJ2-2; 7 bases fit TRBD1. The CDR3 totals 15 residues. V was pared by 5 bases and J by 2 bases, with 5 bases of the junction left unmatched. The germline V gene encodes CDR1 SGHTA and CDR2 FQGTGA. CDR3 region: CASSRRQGNTGELFF. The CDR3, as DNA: TGTGCCAGCAGCCGCCGACAGGGTAACACCGGGGAGCTGTTTTTT.

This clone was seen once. Written as DNA, the CDR3 is TGTGCCAGCAGTCGAGGACAGGGGGTATATTACTATGGCTACACCTTC. It is translated as CASSRGQGVYYYGYTF. This sequence joins TRBV27 and TRBJ1-2; 10 bases align to TRBD1. The CDR3 has 16 amino acids. The germline gives CDR1 MNHEY, CDR2 SMNVEV (reference sequence). V dropped 5 bases and J dropped 3; count of bases not matched to a gene: 9.

In DNA form, the CDR3 reads TGTGCCAGCAGCAAAGTCCCCGTGACAGGGTTCTCCCCCGGGGAGCTGTTTTTT. The encoded protein is CASSKVPVTGFSPGELFF. The chain recombines TRBV21-1 with TRBJ2-2; TRBD1 is the table's D call, not checked against the DNA. TRBV21-1 counts as a pseudogene. The length of the CDR3 is 18 residues.

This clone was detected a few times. The CDR3 region is CASSLVFGTNTGELFF. The CDR3 nucleotides read TGTGCCAGCAGTTTAGTCTTCGGTACGAACACCGGGGAGCTGTTTTTT. The V and J genes are TRBV27 and TRBJ2-2; D uncertain. V lost 2 bases and J lost 0, with 10 bases in between. The CDR3 totals 16 residues. Per the germline V gene, CDR1 is MNHEY and CDR2 is SMNVEV (reference sequence).

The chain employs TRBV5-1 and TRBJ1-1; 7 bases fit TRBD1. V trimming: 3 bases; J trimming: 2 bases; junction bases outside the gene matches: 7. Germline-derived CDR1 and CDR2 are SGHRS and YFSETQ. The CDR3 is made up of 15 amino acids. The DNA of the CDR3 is TGCGCCAGCAGCTGGGACAGTCCCGGAAACACTGAAGCTTTCTTT. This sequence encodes CASSWDSPGNTEAFF.

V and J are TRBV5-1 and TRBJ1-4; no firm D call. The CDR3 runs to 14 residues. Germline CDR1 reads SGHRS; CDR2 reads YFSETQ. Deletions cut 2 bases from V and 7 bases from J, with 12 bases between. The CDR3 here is CASSFGNRGEKLFF. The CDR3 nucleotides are TGCGCCAGCAGCTTCGGGAACCGGGGTGAAAAACTGTTTTTT.

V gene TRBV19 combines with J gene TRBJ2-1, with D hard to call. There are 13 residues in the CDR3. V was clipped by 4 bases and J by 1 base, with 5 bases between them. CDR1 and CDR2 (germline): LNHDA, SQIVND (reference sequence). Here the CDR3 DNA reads TGTGCCAGTAGTACCCGGTCCTACAATGAGCAGTTCTTC. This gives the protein CASSTRSYNEQFF.

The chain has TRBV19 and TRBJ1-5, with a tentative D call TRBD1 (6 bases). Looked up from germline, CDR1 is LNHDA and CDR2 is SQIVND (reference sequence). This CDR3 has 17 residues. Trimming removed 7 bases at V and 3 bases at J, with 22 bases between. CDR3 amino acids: CASTLRGRHGDNQPQHF. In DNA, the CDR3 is TGTGCCAGTACCTTGAGGGGGAGACACGGAGACAATCAGCCCCAGCATTTT.

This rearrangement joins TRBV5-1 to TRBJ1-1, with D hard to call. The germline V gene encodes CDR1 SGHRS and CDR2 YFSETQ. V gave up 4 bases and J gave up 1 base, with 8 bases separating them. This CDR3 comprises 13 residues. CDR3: CASSESPNTEAFF. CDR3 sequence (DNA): TGCGCCAGCAGCGAGTCACCGAACACTGAAGCTTTCTTT.

CDR3 region: CASTSRGGYNSPLHF. The CDR3, as DNA: TGTGCCAGCACCAGCCGAGGGGGATATAATTCACCCCTCCACTTT. The chain uses TRBV11-2 and TRBJ1-6, with D possibly TRBD1 on 6 matching bases. Germline CDR1 reads SGHAT; CDR2 reads FQNNGV. CDR3 length: 15 residues. V lost 7 bases, J lost 4 bases, and 14 bases lay in between. The entire variable domain, with the rest obtained from reference TRBV11-2 and TRBJ1-6, is as follows: EAGVAQSPRYKIIEKRQSVAFWCNPISGHATLYWYQQILGQGPKLLIQFQNNGVVDDSQLPKDRFSAERLKGVDSTLKIQPAKLEDSAVYLCASTSRGGYNSPLHFGNGTRLTVT.